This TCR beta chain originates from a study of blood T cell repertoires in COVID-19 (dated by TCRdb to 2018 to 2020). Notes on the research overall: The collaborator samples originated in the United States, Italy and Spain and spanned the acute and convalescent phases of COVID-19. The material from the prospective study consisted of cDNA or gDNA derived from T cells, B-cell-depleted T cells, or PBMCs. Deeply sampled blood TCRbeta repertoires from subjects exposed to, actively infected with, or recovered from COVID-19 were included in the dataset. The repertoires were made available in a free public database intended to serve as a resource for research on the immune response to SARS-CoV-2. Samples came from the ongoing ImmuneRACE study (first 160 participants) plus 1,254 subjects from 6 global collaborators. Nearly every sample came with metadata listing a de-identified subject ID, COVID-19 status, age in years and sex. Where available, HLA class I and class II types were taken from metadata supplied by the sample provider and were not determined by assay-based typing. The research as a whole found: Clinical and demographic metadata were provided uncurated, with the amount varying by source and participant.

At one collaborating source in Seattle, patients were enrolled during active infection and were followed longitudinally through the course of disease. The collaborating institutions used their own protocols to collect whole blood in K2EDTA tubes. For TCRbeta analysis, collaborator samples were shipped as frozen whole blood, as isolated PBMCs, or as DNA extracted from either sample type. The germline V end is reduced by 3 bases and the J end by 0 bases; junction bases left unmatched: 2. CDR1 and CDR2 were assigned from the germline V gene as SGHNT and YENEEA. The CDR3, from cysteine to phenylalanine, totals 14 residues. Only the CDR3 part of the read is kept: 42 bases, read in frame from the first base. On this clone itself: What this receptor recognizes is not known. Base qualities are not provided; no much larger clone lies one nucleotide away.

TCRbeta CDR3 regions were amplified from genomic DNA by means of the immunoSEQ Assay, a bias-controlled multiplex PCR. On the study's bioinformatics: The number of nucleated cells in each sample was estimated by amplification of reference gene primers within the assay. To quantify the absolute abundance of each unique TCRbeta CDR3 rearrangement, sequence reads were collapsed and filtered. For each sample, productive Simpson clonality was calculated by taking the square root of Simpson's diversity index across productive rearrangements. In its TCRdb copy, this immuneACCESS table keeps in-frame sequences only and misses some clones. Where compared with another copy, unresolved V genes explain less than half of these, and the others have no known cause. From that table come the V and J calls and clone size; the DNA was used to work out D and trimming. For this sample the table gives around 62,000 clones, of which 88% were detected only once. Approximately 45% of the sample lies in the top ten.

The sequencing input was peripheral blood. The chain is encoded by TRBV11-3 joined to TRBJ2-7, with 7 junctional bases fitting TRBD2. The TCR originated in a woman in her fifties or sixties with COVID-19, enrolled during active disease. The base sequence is TGTGCCAGCAGCTTGGGCGGGGGCTCCTACGAGCAGTACTTC. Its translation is CASSLGGGSYEQYF.